This T cell receptor beta chain was found in a study of molecular identifiers for immune sequencing clone quantification. Findings and caveats of the study: For highly expanded clones, sizes could be underestimated when identical TCR molecules share a barcode.

This clonotype was counted only a few times. Its antigen is unidentified. Preparation of the bulk TCR libraries relied on previously described methods and listed TCR primers. One entry per CDR3 protein results from TCRdb running MiXCR on the PCR reads. The sample records approximately 320,000 distinct CDR3 sequences, 24% being singletons. The germline V and J ends were trimmed by 1 base and 1 base, with 16 bases remaining between them. The CDR3 sequence is 17 residues long. The germline V gene encodes CDR1 SEHNR and CDR2 FQNEAQ (reference sequence). Sorting recovered naive CD8 T cells on a CD8+CD4-CCR7+CD45RA+ profile.

This sequence originates from a human donor in good health. Some libraries in this study had Jurkat cell RNA spiked in. The rearrangement uses TRBV7-9 and TRBJ2-5; weak D call: TRBD1 (5 bases). Sample: naive CD8+ T cells from blood, with Jurkat cell RNA spiked in. Subset given: FACS-sorted CD8+CD4-CCR7+CD45RA+ naive T cells. The CDR3 sequence is CASSLGNDLGLQETQYF. The DNA of the CDR3 is TGTGCCAGCAGCTTAGGCAACGACTTGGGGCTCCAAGAGACCCAGTACTTC.